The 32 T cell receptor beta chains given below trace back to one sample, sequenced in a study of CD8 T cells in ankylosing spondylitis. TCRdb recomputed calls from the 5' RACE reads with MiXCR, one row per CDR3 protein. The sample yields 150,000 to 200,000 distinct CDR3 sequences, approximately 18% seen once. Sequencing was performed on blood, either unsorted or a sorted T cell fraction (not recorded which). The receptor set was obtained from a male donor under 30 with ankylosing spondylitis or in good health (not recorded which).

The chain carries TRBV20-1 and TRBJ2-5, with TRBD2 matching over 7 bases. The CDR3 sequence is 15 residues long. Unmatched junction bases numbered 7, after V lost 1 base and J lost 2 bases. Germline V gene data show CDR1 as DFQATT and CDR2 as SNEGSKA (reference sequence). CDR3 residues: CSARVSQRGQETQYF. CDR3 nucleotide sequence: TGCAGTGCTAGAGTTTCCCAGCGGGGACAAGAGACCCAGTACTTC.

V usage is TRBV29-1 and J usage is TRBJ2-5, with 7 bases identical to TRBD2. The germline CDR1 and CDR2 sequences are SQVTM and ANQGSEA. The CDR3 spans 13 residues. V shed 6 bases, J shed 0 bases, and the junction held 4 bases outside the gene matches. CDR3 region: CSVGGPDQETQYF. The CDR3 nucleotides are TGCAGCGTGGGAGGGCCAGACCAAGAGACCCAGTACTTC.

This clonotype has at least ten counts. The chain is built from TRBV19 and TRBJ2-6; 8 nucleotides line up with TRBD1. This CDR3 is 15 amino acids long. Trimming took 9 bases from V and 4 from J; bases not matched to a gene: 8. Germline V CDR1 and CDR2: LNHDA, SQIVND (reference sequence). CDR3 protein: CASLQGGAGANVLTF. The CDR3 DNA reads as TGTGCCAGCTTACAGGGGGGCGCCGGGGCCAACGTCCTGACTTTC.

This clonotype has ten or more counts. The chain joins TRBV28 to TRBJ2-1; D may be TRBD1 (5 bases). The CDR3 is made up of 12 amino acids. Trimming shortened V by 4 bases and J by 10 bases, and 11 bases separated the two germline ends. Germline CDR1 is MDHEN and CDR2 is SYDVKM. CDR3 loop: CASSSLPGEQFF. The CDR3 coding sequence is TGTGCCAGCAGTTCCCTGCCAGGGGAGCAGTTCTTC.

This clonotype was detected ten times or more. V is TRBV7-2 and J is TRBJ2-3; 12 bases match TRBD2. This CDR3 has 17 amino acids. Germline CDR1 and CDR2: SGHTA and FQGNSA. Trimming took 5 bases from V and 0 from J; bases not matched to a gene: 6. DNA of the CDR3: TGTGCCAGCAGCATTTCTAGCGGGAGGGGAAGCACAGATACGCAGTATTTT. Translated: CASSISSGRGSTDTQYF.

This CDR3 reads CASSWPGTGSYNEQFF. CDR3 DNA sequence: TGTGCCAGCAGCTGGCCCGGGACAGGCTCCTACAATGAGCAGTTCTTC. This chain uses TRBV5-8 with TRBJ2-1; TRBD1 matches at 8 bases. With V trimmed by 3 bases and J by 0 bases, 5 bases remained unmatched. Germline V gene data show CDR1 as SGHTS and CDR2 as YDEGEE. The CDR3 length is 16 residues.

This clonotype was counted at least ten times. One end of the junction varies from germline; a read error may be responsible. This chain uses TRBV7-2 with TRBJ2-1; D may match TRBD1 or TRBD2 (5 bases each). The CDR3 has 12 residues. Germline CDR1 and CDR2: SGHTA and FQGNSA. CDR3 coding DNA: TGTGCCAGCAGCTCACGGCCGGGGCCCCACATCTTC. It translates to CASSSRPGPHIF.

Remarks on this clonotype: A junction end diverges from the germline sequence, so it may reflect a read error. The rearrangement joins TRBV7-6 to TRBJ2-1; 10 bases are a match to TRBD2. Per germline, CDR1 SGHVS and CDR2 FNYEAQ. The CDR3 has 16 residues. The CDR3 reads CASTLTSGIAYNEQFF. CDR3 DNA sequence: TGTGCCAGCACCTTAACTAGCGGGATTGCCTACAATGAGCAGTTCTTC.

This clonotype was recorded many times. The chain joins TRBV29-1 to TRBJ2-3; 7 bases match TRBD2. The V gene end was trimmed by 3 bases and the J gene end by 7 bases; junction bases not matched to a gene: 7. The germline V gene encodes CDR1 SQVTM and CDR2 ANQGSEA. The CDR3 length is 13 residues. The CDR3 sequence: CSVDWREPNTQYF. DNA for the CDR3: TGCAGCGTTGACTGGCGGGAGCCCAATACGCAGTATTTT.

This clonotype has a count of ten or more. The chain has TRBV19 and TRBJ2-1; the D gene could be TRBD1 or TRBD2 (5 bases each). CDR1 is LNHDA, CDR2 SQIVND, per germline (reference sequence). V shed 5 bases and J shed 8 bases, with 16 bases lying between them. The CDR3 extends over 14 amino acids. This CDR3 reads CASSPSGSGDEQFF. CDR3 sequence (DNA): TGTGCCAGTAGTCCTTCAGGGAGCGGCGATGAGCAGTTCTTC.

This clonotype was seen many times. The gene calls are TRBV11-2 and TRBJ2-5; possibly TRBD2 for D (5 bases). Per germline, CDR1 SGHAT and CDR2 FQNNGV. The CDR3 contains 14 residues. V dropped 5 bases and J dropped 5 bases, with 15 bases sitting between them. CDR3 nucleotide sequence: TGTGCCAGCAGCGATTTACGGGAACAGGAGACCCAGTACTTC. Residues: CASSDLREQETQYF. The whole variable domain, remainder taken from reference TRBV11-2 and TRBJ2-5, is EAGVAQSPRYKIIEKRQSVAFWCNPISGHATLYWYQQILGQGPKLLIQFQNNGVVDDSQLPKDRFSAERLKGVDSTLKIQPAKLEDSAVYLCASSDLREQETQYFGPGTRLLVL.

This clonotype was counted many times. Written as DNA, the CDR3 is TGCGCCAGCAGCTTGGCCGCTACAATCGGAGCTAATGAGCAGTTCTTC. Translating gives CASSLAATIGANEQFF. This chain links TRBV5-1 with TRBJ2-1; D is unclear. Germline-derived CDR1 and CDR2 are SGHRS and YFSETQ. Trimming left V 0 bases short and J 7 bases short, with 17 bases between. CDR3 length: 16 residues.

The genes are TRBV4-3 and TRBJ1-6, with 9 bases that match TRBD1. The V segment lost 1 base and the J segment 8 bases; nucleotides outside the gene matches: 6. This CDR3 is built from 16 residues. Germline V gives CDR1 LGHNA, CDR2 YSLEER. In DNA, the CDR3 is TGCGCCAGCAGCCAAGCTGAAGGGACAGGGTATTCACCCCTCCACTTT. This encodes CASSQAEGTGYSPLHF.

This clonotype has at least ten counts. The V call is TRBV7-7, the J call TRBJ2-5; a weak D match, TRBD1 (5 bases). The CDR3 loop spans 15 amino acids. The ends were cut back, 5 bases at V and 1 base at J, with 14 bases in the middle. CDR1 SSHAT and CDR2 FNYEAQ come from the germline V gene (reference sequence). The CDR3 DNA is TGTGCCAGCAGCCCTATAACGGACATCCAAGAGACCCAGTACTTC. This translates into CASSPITDIQETQYF.

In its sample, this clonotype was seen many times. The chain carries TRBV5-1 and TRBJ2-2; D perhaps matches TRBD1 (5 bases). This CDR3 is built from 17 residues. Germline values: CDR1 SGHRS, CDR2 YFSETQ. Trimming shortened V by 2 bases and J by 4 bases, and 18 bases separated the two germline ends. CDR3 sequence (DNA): TGCGCCAGCAGCTTAACCCGACAGAGACCCCCCACCGGGGAGCTGTTTTTT. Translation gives CASSLTRQRPPTGELFF.

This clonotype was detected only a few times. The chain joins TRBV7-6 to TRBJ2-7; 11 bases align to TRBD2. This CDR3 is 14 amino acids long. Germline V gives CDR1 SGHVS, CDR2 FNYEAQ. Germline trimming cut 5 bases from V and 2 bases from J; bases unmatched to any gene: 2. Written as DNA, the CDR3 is TGTGCCAGCAGCAAACTAGCGGGAGCCTACGAGCAGTACTTC. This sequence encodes CASSKLAGAYEQYF.

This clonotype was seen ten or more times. CDR3 protein: CAIRDSGNQPQHF. In DNA form, the CDR3 reads TGTGCCATCAGGGATAGTGGCAATCAGCCCCAGCATTTT. The gene calls are TRBV10-3 and TRBJ1-5; D is unresolved. Per germline, CDR1 ENHRY and CDR2 SYGVKD. V was cut by 6 bases and J by 2 bases, with 8 bases left in between. The CDR3 has 13 residues.

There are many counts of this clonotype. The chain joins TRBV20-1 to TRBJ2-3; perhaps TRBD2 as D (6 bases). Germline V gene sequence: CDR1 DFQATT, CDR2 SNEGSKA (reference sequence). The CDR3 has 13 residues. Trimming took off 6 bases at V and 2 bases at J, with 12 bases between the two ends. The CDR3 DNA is TGCAGTGCGGGACTGGACTTCACAGATACGCAGTATTTT. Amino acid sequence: CSAGLDFTDTQYF.

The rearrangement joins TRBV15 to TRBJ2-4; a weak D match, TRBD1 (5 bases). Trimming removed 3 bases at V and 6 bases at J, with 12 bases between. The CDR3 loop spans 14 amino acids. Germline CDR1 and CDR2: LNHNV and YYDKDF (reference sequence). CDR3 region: CATSREDSTNIQYF. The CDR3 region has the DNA TGTGCCACCAGCAGGGAAGACAGTACAAACATTCAGTACTTC. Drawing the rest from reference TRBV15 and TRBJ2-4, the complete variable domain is DAMVIQNPRYQVTQFGKPVTLSCSQTLNHNVMYWYQQKSSQAPKLLFHYYDKDFNNEADTPDNFQSRRPNTSFCFLDIRSPGLGDTAMYLCATSREDSTNIQYFGAGTRLSVL.

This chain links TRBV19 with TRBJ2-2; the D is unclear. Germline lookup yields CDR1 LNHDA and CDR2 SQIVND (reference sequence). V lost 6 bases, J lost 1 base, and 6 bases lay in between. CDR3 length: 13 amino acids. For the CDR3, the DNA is TGTGCCAGTAGACAGCAGAACACCGGGGAGCTGTTTTTT. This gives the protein CASRQQNTGELFF.

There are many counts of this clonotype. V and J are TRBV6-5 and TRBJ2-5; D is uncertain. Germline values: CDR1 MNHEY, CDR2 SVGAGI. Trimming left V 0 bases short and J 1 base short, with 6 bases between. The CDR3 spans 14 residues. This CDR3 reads CASSYSCCQETQYF. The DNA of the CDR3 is TGTGCCAGCAGTTACTCTTGCTGCCAAGAGACCCAGTACTTC.

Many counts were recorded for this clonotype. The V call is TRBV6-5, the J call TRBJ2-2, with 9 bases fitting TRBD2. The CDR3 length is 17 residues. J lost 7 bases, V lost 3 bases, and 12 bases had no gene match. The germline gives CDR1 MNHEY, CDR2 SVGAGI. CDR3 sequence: CASSYRGRGLGGGELFF. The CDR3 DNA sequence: TGTGCCAGCAGTTATCGCGGGAGGGGGCTAGGAGGCGGGGAGCTGTTTTTT.

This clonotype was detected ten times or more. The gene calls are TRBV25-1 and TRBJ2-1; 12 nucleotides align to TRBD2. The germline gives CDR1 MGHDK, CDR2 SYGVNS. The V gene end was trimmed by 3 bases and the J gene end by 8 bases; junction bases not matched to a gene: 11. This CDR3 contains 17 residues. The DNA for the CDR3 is TGTGCCAGCAGTGATGAGCTAGCGGGAGGGCCTGGGGATGAGCAGTTCTTC. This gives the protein CASSDELAGGPGDEQFF.

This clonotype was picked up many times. Here the CDR3 DNA reads TGTGCCAGCTCGCGAGACTACCGCACAGATACGCAGTATTTT. Its translation is CASSRDYRTDTQYF. The chain combines TRBV18 with TRBJ2-3; the D gene is possibly TRBD2 (5 bases). The CDR3 spans 14 residues. Germline CDR1 and CDR2: KGHSH and LQKENI. V lost 6 bases and J lost 1, with 11 bases in between.

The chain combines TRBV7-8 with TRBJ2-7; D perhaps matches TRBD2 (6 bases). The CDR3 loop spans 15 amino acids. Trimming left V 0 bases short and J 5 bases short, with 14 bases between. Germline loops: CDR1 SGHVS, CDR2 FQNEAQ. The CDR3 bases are TGTGCCAGCAGCTTAGCGACTAACGGGAGTAACGAGCAGTACTTC. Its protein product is CASSLATNGSNEQYF.

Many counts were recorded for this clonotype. CDR3: CASSLNRDYGYTF. CDR3 DNA: TGTGCCAGCAGCTTAAACAGAGACTATGGCTACACCTTC. The V and J genes are TRBV5-6 and TRBJ1-2; D not certain. The CDR3 sequence is 13 residues long. CDR1 is SGHDT, CDR2 YYEEEE, per germline. V lost 2 bases, J lost 3 bases, and 8 bases lay in between.

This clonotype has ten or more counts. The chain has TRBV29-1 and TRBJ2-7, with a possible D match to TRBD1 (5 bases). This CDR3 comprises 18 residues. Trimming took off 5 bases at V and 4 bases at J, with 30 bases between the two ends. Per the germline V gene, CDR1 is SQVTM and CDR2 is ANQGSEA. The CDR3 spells CSVYKPIDSNSRSYEQYF. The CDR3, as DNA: TGCAGCGTTTACAAACCGATTGACAGCAATTCCCGTAGTTACGAGCAGTACTTC.

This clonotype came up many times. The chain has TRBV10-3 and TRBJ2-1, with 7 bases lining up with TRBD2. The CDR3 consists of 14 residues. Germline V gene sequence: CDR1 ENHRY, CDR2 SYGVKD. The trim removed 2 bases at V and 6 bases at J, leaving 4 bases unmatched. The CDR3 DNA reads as TGTGCCATCAGTGAGCCTAGCGGCTCCAATGAGCAGTTCTTC. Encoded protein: CAISEPSGSNEQFF.

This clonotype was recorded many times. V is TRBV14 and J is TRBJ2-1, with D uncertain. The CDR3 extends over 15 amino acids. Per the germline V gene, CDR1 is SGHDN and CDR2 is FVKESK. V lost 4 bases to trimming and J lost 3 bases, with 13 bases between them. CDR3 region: CASSLGKGFYNEQFF. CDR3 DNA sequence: TGTGCCAGCAGCCTGGGGAAGGGCTTCTACAATGAGCAGTTCTTC.

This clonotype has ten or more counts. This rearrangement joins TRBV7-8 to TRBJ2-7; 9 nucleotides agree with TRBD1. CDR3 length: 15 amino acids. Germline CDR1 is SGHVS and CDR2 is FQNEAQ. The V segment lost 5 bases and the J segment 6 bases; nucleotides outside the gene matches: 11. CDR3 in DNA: TGTGCCAGCAGCCGGGACAGGGATTTAGGGGTCGAGCAGTACGTC. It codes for CASSRDRDLGVEQYV.

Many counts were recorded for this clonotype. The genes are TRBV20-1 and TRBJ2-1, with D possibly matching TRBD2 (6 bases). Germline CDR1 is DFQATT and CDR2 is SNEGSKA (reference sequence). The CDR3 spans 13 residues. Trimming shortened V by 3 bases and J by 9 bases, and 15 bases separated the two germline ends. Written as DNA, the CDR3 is TGCAGTGCTAGGGTGTCCGGGGGAGTTGAGCAGTTCTTC. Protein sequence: CSARVSGGVEQFF.

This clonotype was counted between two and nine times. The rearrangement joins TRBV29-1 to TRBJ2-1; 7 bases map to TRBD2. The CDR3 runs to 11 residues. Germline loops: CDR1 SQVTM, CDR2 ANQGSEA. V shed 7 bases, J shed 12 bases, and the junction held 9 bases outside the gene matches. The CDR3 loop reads CSAPMGGTQFF. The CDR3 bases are TGCAGCGCACCCATGGGGGGGACGCAGTTCTTC.